A selection of T cell receptor beta chains follows, all from one sample in a study of human T cells and chemical hapten exposure. TCRdb analysed the RACE reads with MiXCR anew, one entry per CDR3 protein. Of 70,000 to 90,000 distinct CDR3 sequences listed, less than 14% are singletons. The sequencing used whole blood, collected in connection with sensitization to the hapten diphenylcyclopropenone (DPC). The receptors were gathered from a woman aged 45-60 years with alopecia areata. Some clones in this sample may be carry-over from other donors' samples. The CDR3 runs from the conserved cysteine through the conserved F or W. Fields, in order: V gene, J gene, D gene, clone size, CDR3 protein, CDR3 DNA. The D gene is left open where the match is weak. Size is stated for part of the rows, as once, few or many counts, or as a class when the clone is expanded.

v_call: TRBV7-9
j_call: TRBJ2-7
d_call: TRBD2
clone_size: NA
cdr3_aa: CASSLRTSGEQYF
cdr3_nt: TGTGCCAGCAGCTTAAGGACTAGTGGCGAGCAGTACTTC

v_call: TRBV29-1
j_call: TRBJ2-5
d_call: TRBD1
clone_size: NA
cdr3_aa: CSVEDRGQETQYF
cdr3_nt: TGCAGCGTTGAGGACAGGGGACAAGAGACCCAGTACTTC

v_call: TRBV10-2
j_call: TRBJ1-5
d_call: NA
clone_size: few
cdr3_aa: CASTGGSYQPQHF
cdr3_nt: TGCGCCAGCACGGGGGGGTCTTATCAGCCCCAGCATTTT

v_call: TRBV3-1
j_call: TRBJ1-3
d_call: TRBD1
clone_size: many
cdr3_aa: CASSPGTGAPNSGNTIYF
cdr3_nt: TGTGCCAGCAGCCCTGGGACAGGCGCGCCTAACTCTGGAAACACCATATATTTT

v_call: TRBV5-1
j_call: TRBJ2-3
d_call: NA
clone_size: many
cdr3_aa: CASSLGSPQSTDTQYF
cdr3_nt: TGCGCCAGCAGCTTGGGTTCCCCGCAGAGCACAGATACGCAGTATTTT

v_call: TRBV20-1
j_call: TRBJ1-1
d_call: NA
clone_size: few
cdr3_aa: CSARGPGAEAFF
cdr3_nt: TGCAGTGCTAGAGGGCCGGGGGCTGAAGCTTTCTTT

v_call: TRBV7-3
j_call: TRBJ2-2
d_call: TRBD1
clone_size: few
cdr3_aa: CASSVDGQGRTGELFF
cdr3_nt: TGTGCCAGCAGCGTAGATGGACAGGGTAGAACCGGGGAGCTGTTTTTT

v_call: TRBV4-2
j_call: TRBJ1-1
d_call: TRBD1
clone_size: many
cdr3_aa: CASSQERGPEAFF
cdr3_nt: TGTGCCAGCAGCCAAGAGAGGGGGCCTGAAGCTTTCTTT

v_call: TRBV7-2
j_call: TRBJ1-6
d_call: NA
clone_size: NA
cdr3_aa: CASSYHSGSNSPLHF
cdr3_nt: TGTGCCAGCAGCTACCACAGCGGATCTAATTCACCCCTCCACTTT

v_call: TRBV28
j_call: TRBJ2-7
d_call: NA
clone_size: NA
cdr3_aa: CASSPGSYYEQYF
cdr3_nt: TGTGCCAGCAGTCCCGGGTCTTACTACGAGCAGTACTTC

v_call: TRBV12-3/TRBV12-4
j_call: TRBJ1-1
d_call: NA
clone_size: many
cdr3_aa: CASSFADRKDTEAFF
cdr3_nt: TGTGCCAGCAGTTTCGCCGACAGAAAGGACACTGAAGCTTTCTTT

v_call: TRBV5-1
j_call: TRBJ2-2
d_call: TRBD1
clone_size: many
cdr3_aa: CASSLTGGDTGELFF
cdr3_nt: TGCGCCAGCAGCTTGACAGGGGGCGACACCGGGGAGCTGTTTTTT

v_call: TRBV6-5
j_call: TRBJ1-1
d_call: NA
clone_size: many
cdr3_aa: CASSWGVNTEAFF
cdr3_nt: TGTGCCAGCAGTTGGGGGGTGAACACTGAAGCTTTCTTT

v_call: TRBV5-4
j_call: TRBJ2-2
d_call: NA
clone_size: few
cdr3_aa: CASSLDISGSLSELFF
cdr3_nt: TGTGCCAGCAGCTTGGATATATCGGGTTCCCTCTCGGAGCTGTTTTTT

v_call: TRBV6-5
j_call: TRBJ1-6
d_call: NA
clone_size: many
cdr3_aa: CASRSGVSSYNSPLHF
cdr3_nt: TGTGCCAGCAGGTCAGGGGTGAGCTCCTATAATTCACCCCTCCACTTT

v_call: TRBV20-1
j_call: TRBJ2-1
d_call: TRBD2
clone_size: many
cdr3_aa: CSATGLAGVLSYNEQFF
cdr3_nt: TGCAGTGCTACAGGACTAGCGGGAGTTTTAAGTTACAATGAGCAGTTCTTC

v_call: TRBV29-1
j_call: TRBJ2-7
d_call: NA
clone_size: NA
cdr3_aa: CSVEVIQAGEQYF
cdr3_nt: TGCAGCGTTGAGGTCATCCAGGCGGGGGAGCAGTACTTC

v_call: TRBV7-9
j_call: TRBJ1-5
d_call: TRBD1
clone_size: NA
cdr3_aa: CASSLVMKGARDNQPQHF
cdr3_nt: TGTGCCAGCAGCTTAGTAATGAAGGGGGCCCGAGATAATCAGCCCCAGCATTTT

v_call: TRBV14
j_call: TRBJ2-1
d_call: NA
clone_size: many
cdr3_aa: CASSPDDYNEQFF
cdr3_nt: TGTGCCAGCAGCCCGGACGACTACAATGAGCAGTTCTTC

v_call: TRBV6-2/TRBV6-3
j_call: TRBJ2-1
d_call: NA
clone_size: NA
cdr3_aa: CASSSVSSTGLSANEQFF
cdr3_nt: TGTGCCAGCAGTTCGGTATCCTCTACGGGATTATCTGCCAATGAGCAGTTCTTC

v_call: TRBV7-2
j_call: TRBJ2-7
d_call: NA
clone_size: few
cdr3_aa: CASSLGRGQYF
cdr3_nt: TGTGCCAGCAGCTTAGGACGTGGGCAGTACTTC

v_call: TRBV7-9
j_call: TRBJ2-7
d_call: TRBD2
clone_size: many
cdr3_aa: CASSPTSGRGREQYF
cdr3_nt: TGTGCCAGCAGCCCAACTAGCGGGAGGGGTCGAGAGCAGTACTTC

v_call: TRBV28
j_call: TRBJ2-2
d_call: NA
clone_size: many
cdr3_aa: CASSLGLPDTGELFF
cdr3_nt: TGTGCCAGCAGTCTGGGACTCCCGGACACCGGGGAGCTGTTTTTT

v_call: TRBV11-2
j_call: TRBJ1-5
d_call: TRBD1
clone_size: many
cdr3_aa: CASSLGDRGDQPQHF
cdr3_nt: TGTGCCAGCAGCTTAGGTGACAGGGGGGATCAGCCCCAGCATTTT

v_call: TRBV5-6
j_call: TRBJ2-1
d_call: NA
clone_size: NA
cdr3_aa: CASSAGRGIYNEQFF
cdr3_nt: TGTGCCAGCAGCGCCGGGAGAGGGATATACAATGAGCAGTTCTTC

v_call: TRBV6-6
j_call: TRBJ1-5
d_call: NA
clone_size: few
cdr3_aa: CASKPQGGGNQPQHF
cdr3_nt: TGTGCCAGCAAGCCCCAGGGAGGGGGCAATCAGCCCCAGCATTTT

v_call: TRBV5-1
j_call: TRBJ2-7
d_call: TRBD1
clone_size: NA
cdr3_aa: CASSLLTGTGAREQYF
cdr3_nt: TGCGCCAGCAGCTTACTGACCGGGACAGGGGCTCGGGAGCAGTACTTC

v_call: TRBV28
j_call: TRBJ2-7
d_call: NA
clone_size: many
cdr3_aa: CASFGGHSYEQYF
cdr3_nt: TGTGCCAGTTTCGGGGGACACTCCTACGAGCAGTACTTC

v_call: TRBV7-9
j_call: TRBJ2-5
d_call: NA
clone_size: few
cdr3_aa: CASSFGQQETQYF
cdr3_nt: TGTGCCAGCAGCTTTGGCCAACAAGAGACCCAGTACTTC

v_call: TRBV5-1
j_call: TRBJ1-5
d_call: NA
clone_size: NA
cdr3_aa: CASSPDTGNQPQHF
cdr3_nt: TGCGCCAGCAGCCCCGATACAGGGAACCAGCCCCAGCATTTT

v_call: TRBV19
j_call: TRBJ2-1
d_call: TRBD2
clone_size: NA
cdr3_aa: CASSRPAGSHNEQFF
cdr3_nt: TGTGCCAGTAGTAGGCCAGCGGGATCCCACAATGAGCAGTTCTTC

v_call: TRBV7-2
j_call: TRBJ2-4
d_call: TRBD2
clone_size: NA
cdr3_aa: CASSPLAGVKNIQYF
cdr3_nt: TGTGCCAGCAGCCCTTTAGCGGGAGTCAAAAACATTCAGTACTTC

v_call: TRBV11-2
j_call: TRBJ2-1
d_call: NA
clone_size: NA
cdr3_aa: CASSLDRGEQFF
cdr3_nt: TGTGCCAGCAGCTTGGATAGAGGTGAGCAGTTCTTC

v_call: TRBV11-2
j_call: TRBJ2-7
d_call: NA
clone_size: NA
cdr3_aa: CASSLQPRGLYEQYF
cdr3_nt: TGTGCCAGCAGCCTCCAACCCAGGGGTCTTTACGAGCAGTACTTC

v_call: TRBV2
j_call: TRBJ1-6
d_call: TRBD1
clone_size: many
cdr3_aa: CASVQGAYNSPLHF
cdr3_nt: TGTGCCAGCGTACAGGGGGCCTATAATTCACCCCTCCACTTT

v_call: TRBV6-2/TRBV6-3
j_call: TRBJ1-1
d_call: NA
clone_size: many
cdr3_aa: CASTPRGGPNAEAFF
cdr3_nt: TGTGCCAGCACCCCGAGGGGGGGGCCCAACGCTGAAGCTTTCTTT

v_call: TRBV6-6
j_call: TRBJ2-1
d_call: NA
clone_size: many
cdr3_aa: CASSYPSQQFF
cdr3_nt: TGTGCCAGCAGTTACCCTTCCCAGCAGTTCTTC

v_call: TRBV13
j_call: TRBJ2-6
d_call: NA
clone_size: many
cdr3_aa: CASSLGSGANVLTF
cdr3_nt: TGTGCCAGCAGCTTAGGGTCTGGGGCCAACGTCCTGACTTTC

v_call: TRBV29-1
j_call: TRBJ1-2
d_call: TRBD1
clone_size: many
cdr3_aa: CSVGTGREGYTF
cdr3_nt: TGCAGCGTCGGGACAGGCCGAGAAGGCTACACCTTC

v_call: TRBV9
j_call: TRBJ2-7
d_call: TRBD1
clone_size: NA
cdr3_aa: CASSVGDRGLFYEQYF
cdr3_nt: TGTGCCAGCAGCGTAGGGGACAGGGGGCTTTTCTACGAGCAGTACTTC

v_call: TRBV20-1
j_call: TRBJ2-7
d_call: TRBD2
clone_size: NA
cdr3_aa: CSARARLAIEQYF
cdr3_nt: TGCAGTGCTAGAGCGAGACTAGCGATCGAGCAGTACTTC

v_call: TRBV11-2
j_call: TRBJ1-6
d_call: NA
clone_size: many
cdr3_aa: CASSIKGGSYNSPLHF
cdr3_nt: TGTGCCAGCAGCATCAAAGGAGGGTCCTATAATTCACCCCTCCACTTT

v_call: TRBV5-4
j_call: TRBJ2-5
d_call: NA
clone_size: NA
cdr3_aa: CASSLMASGQETQYF
cdr3_nt: TGTGCCAGCAGCTTAATGGCGTCAGGGCAAGAGACCCAGTACTTC

v_call: TRBV18
j_call: TRBJ2-5
d_call: NA
clone_size: NA
cdr3_aa: CASSPIPAGTEETQYF
cdr3_nt: TGTGCCAGCTCACCCATCCCGGCCGGGACTGAAGAGACCCAGTACTTC

v_call: TRBV6-1
j_call: TRBJ2-1
d_call: TRBD1
clone_size: NA
cdr3_aa: CASSGSTGYNEQFF
cdr3_nt: TGTGCCAGCAGTGGTTCGACAGGGTACAATGAGCAGTTCTTC

v_call: TRBV6-2/TRBV6-3
j_call: TRBJ2-1
d_call: TRBD2
clone_size: NA
cdr3_aa: CASRPSGTSGKDEQFF
cdr3_nt: TGTGCCAGCAGACCCTCCGGGACTAGCGGGAAAGATGAGCAGTTCTTC

v_call: TRBV29-1
j_call: TRBJ1-2
d_call: NA
clone_size: many
cdr3_aa: CSATGSNYGYTF
cdr3_nt: TGCAGCGCTACAGGATCCAACTATGGCTACACCTTC

v_call: TRBV5-1
j_call: TRBJ2-7
d_call: NA
clone_size: many
cdr3_aa: CASSLQATGSYEQYF
cdr3_nt: TGCGCCAGCAGCCTACAGGCGACGGGCTCCTACGAGCAGTACTTC

v_call: TRBV20-1
j_call: TRBJ1-1
d_call: NA
clone_size: NA
cdr3_aa: CSASRGAEAFF
cdr3_nt: TGCAGTGCTAGTAGAGGAGCTGAAGCTTTCTTT

v_call: TRBV12-3/TRBV12-4
j_call: TRBJ2-1
d_call: NA
clone_size: NA
cdr3_aa: CASIQSGKGANEQFF
cdr3_nt: TGTGCCAGCATCCAAAGCGGGAAGGGGGCCAATGAGCAGTTCTTC

v_call: TRBV27
j_call: TRBJ2-7
d_call: NA
clone_size: NA
cdr3_aa: CASSLKPPYEQYF
cdr3_nt: TGTGCCAGCAGTCTAAAACCCCCCTACGAGCAGTACTTC

v_call: TRBV5-1
j_call: TRBJ2-6
d_call: NA
clone_size: NA
cdr3_aa: CASSQLLSGANVLTF
cdr3_nt: TGCGCCAGCAGCCAGTTGCTCTCTGGGGCCAACGTCCTGACTTTC

v_call: TRBV2
j_call: TRBJ2-7
d_call: NA
clone_size: many
cdr3_aa: CASRYGGFEQYF
cdr3_nt: TGTGCCAGCAGGTACGGAGGATTCGAGCAGTACTTC

v_call: TRBV29-1
j_call: TRBJ2-5
d_call: NA
clone_size: NA
cdr3_aa: CSVDTLRERETQYF
cdr3_nt: TGCAGCGTTGACACGCTCAGGGAGAGGGAGACCCAGTACTTC

v_call: TRBV7-3
j_call: TRBJ2-7
d_call: NA
clone_size: many
cdr3_aa: CASSPPPYEQYF
cdr3_nt: TGTGCCAGCAGCCCCCCCCCCTACGAGCAGTACTTC

v_call: TRBV23-1
j_call: TRBJ1-5
d_call: NA
clone_size: NA
cdr3_aa: CASSQRPGQVSNQPQHF
cdr3_nt: TGCGCCAGCAGCCAACGGCCGGGACAAGTTAGCAATCAGCCCCAGCATTTT

v_call: TRBV7-9
j_call: TRBJ2-7
d_call: TRBD1
clone_size: NA
cdr3_aa: CASSPATGGFSYEQYF
cdr3_nt: TGTGCCAGCAGCCCGGCTACAGGGGGCTTCTCCTACGAGCAGTACTTC